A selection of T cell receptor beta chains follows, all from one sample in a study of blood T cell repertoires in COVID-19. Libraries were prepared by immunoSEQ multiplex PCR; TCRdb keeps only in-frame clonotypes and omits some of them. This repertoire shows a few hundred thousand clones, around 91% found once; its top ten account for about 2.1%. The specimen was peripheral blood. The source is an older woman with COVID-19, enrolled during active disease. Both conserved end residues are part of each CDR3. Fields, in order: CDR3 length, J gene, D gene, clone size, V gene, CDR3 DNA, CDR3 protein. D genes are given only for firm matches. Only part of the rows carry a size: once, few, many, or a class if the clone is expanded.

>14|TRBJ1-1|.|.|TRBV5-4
TGTGCCAGCAGCTTGGAGCCAGGGAACACTGAAGCTTTCTTT
CASSLEPGNTEAFF
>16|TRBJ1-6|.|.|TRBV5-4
TGTGCCAGCAGCAGAAGTGGCGGATTGGTAAATTCACCCCTCCACTTT
CASSRSGGLVNSPLHF
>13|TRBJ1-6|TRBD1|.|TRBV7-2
TGTGCCAGCAGCGACAGGGTTGAGTCACCCCTCCACTTT
CASSDRVESPLHF
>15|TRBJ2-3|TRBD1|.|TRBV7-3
TGTGCCAGCAGCGCTCACAGGGGGCAGGGAGATACGCAGTATTTT
CASSAHRGQGDTQYF
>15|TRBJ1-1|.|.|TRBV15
TGTGCCACCAGCAGAGGAGGGTCCGGGAACACTGAAGCTTTCTTT
CATSRGGSGNTEAFF
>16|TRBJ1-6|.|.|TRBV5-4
TGTGCCAGCAGCTCAGCGGCAGGTCGAAGGGATTCACCCCTCCACTTT
CASSSAAGRRDSPLHF
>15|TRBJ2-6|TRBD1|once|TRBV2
TGTGCCTCCGGGACAGGGTCCTCTGGGGCCAACGTCCTGACTTTC
CASGTGSSGANVLTF
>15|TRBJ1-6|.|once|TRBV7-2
TGTGCCAGCAGCTTAAGGACATATGAGAATTCACCCCTCCACTTT
CASSLRTYENSPLHF
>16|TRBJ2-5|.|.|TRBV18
TGTGCCAGCTCACCACCCTTCGACAGCTACCAAGGGACCCAGTACTTC
CASSPPFDSYQGTQYF
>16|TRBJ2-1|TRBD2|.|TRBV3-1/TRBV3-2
TGTGCCAGCAGCCCTGGGGGACTAGCGGGTCAGGGGGAGCAGTTCTTC
CASSPGGLAGQGEQFF